This T cell receptor (beta chain) was observed in a study of shared clonotypes between healthy human individuals. Regarding this clone: The same CDR3 arises from other DNA sequences in this sample as well.

The CDR3 extends over 12 amino acids. V dropped 4 bases and J dropped 0 bases, with 7 bases sitting between them. Germline values: CDR1 GTSNPN, CDR2 SVGIG (reference sequence). Sequenced by immunoSEQ multiplex PCR; TCRdb stores in-frame clones only, minus some. The table includes 2 million to 2.5 million clones, approximately 94% detected once. Sequencing was done on a sample of naive CD4+ T cells sorted from blood. Subset noted: CD45RA+ positively selected. The chain is built from TRBV30 and TRBJ2-7; tentatively, D is TRBD1 (6 bases). This TCR came from a man between 18 and 29 years old in good health. CDR3 in amino acids: CAWNRASYEQYF. CDR3 DNA: TGTGCCTGGAACAGGGCCTCCTACGAGCAGTACTTC.